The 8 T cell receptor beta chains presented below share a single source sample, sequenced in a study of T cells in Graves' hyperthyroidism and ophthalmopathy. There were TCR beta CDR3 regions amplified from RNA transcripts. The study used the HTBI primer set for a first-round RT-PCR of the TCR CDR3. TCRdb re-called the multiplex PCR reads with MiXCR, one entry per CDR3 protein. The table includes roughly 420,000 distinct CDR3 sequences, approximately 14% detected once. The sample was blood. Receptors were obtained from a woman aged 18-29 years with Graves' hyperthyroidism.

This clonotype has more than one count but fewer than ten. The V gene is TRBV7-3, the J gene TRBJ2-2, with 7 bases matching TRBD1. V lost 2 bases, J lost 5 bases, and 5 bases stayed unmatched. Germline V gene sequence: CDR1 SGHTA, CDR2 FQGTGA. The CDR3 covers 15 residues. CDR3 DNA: TGTGCCAGCAGCTTAGGGACAGAGAGTACCGGGGAGCTGTTTTTT. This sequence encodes CASSLGTESTGELFF.

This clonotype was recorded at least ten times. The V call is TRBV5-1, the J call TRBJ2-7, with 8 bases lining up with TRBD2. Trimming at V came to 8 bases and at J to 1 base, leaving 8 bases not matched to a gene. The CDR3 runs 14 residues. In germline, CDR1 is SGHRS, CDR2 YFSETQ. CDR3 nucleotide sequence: TGCGCCAGTCACGCAACGGGGGGGTCCTACGAGCAGTACTTC. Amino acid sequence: CASHATGGSYEQYF. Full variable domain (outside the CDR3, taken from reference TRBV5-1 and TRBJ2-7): KAGVTQTPRYLIKTRGQQVTLSCSPISGHRSVSWYQQTPGQGLQFLFEYFSETQRNKGNFPGRFSGRQFSNSRSEMNVSTLELGDSALYLCASHATGGSYEQYFGPGTRLTVT.

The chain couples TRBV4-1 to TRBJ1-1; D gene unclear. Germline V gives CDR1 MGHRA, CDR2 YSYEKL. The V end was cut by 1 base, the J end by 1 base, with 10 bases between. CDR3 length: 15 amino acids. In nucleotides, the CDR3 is TGCGCCAGCAGCCAAGTAGAAGAATCGAACACTGAAGCTTTCTTT. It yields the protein CASSQVEESNTEAFF.

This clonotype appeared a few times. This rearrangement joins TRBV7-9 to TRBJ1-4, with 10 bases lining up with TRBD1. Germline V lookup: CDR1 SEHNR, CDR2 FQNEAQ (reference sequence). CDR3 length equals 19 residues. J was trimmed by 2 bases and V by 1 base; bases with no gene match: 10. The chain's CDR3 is CASSLVRTGGRATNEKLFF. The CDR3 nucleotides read TGTGCCAGCAGCTTAGTTAGGACAGGGGGGCGTGCGACTAATGAAAAACTGTTTTTT.

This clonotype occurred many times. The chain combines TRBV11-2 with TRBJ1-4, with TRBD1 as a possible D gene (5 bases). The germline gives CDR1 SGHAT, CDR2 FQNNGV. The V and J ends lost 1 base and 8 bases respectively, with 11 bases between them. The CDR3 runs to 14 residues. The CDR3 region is CASSLGQGHEKLFF. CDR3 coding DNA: TGTGCCAGCAGCTTAGGCCAGGGTCACGAAAAACTGTTTTTT.

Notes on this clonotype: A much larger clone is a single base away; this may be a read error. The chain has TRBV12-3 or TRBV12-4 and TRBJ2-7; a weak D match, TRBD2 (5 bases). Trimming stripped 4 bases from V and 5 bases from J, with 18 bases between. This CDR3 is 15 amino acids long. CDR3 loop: CASSSSGSLWDEQYF. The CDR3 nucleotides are TGTGCCAGCAGTTCCTCGGGGAGTTTATGGGACGAGCAGTACTTC.

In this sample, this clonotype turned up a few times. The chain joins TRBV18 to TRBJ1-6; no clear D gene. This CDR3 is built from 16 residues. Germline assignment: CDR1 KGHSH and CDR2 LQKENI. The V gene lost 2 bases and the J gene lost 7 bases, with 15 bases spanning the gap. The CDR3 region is CASSPNDPYTNSPLHF. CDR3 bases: TGTGCCAGCTCACCAAATGACCCCTATACAAATTCACCCCTCCACTTT.

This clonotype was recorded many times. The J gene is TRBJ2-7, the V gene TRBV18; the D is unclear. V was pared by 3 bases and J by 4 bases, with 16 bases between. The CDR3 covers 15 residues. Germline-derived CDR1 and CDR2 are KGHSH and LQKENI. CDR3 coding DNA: TGTGCCAGCTCACCCGACGGGTCCTTCGGGTACGAGCAGTACTTC. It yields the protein CASSPDGSFGYEQYF.